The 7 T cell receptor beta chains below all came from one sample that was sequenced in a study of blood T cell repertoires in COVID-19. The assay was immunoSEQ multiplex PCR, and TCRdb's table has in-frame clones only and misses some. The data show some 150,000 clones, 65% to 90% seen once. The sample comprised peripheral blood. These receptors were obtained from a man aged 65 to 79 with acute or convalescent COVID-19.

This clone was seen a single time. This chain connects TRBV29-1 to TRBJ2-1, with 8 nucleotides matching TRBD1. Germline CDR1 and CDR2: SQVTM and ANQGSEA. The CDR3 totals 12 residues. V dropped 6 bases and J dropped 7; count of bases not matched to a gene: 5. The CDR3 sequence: CSVGQGVNEQFF. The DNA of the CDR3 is TGCAGCGTCGGACAGGGTGTAAATGAGCAGTTCTTC.

CDR3 coding DNA: TGTGCCAGCAGTGAAGTTGGGGACACCTACAATGAGCAGTTCTTC. It specifies CASSEVGDTYNEQFF. The chain is built from TRBV2 and TRBJ2-1, with a weak D call TRBD1 (6 bases). The germline CDR1 and CDR2 sequences are SNHLY and FYNNEI. V lost 1 base, J lost 2 bases, and 9 bases lay in between. The CDR3 sequence is 15 residues long.

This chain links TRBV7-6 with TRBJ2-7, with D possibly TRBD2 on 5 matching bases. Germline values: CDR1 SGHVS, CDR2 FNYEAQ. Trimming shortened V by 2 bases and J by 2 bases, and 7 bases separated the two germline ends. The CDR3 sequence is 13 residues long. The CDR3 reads CASSLQRPYEQYF. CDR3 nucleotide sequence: TGTGCCAGCAGCTTACAGCGGCCCTACGAGCAGTACTTC.

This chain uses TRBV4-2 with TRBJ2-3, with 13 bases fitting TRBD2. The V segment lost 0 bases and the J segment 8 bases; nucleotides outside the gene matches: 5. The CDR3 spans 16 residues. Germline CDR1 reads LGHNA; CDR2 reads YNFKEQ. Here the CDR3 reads CASSQELAGGPVTQYF. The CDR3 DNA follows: TGTGCCAGCAGCCAAGAACTAGCGGGAGGGCCTGTTACGCAGTATTTT.

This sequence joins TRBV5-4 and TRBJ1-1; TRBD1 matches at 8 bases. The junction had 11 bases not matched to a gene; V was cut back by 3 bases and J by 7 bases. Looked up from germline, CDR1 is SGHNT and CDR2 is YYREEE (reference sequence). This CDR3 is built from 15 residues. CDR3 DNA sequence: TGTGCCAGCAGCTCGCAGGGGGCGCGGACAAATGAAGCTTTCTTT. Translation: CASSSQGARTNEAFF.

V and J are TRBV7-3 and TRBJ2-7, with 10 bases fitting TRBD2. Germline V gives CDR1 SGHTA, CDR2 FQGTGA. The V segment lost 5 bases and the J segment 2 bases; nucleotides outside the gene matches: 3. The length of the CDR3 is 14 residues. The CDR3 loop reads CASSPAGGAYEQYF. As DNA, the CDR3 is TGTGCCAGCAGCCCAGCGGGAGGGGCCTACGAGCAGTACTTC.

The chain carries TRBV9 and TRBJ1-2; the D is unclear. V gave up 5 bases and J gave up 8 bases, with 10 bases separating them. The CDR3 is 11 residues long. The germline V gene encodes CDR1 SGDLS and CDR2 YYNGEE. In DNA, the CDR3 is TGTGCCAGCAGTCCGGGGAGAGGCTACACCTTC. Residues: CASSPGRGYTF.